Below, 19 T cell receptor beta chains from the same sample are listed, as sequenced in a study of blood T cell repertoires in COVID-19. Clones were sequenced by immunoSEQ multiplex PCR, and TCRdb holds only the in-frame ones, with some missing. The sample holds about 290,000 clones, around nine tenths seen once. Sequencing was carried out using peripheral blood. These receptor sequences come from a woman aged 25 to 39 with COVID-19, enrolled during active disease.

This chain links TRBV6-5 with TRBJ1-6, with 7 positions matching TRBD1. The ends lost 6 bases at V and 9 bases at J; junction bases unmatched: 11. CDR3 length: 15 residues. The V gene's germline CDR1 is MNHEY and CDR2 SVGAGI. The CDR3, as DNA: TGTGCCAGCAGACCCCCCCAGGGGGTAGGTTCACCCCTCCACTTT. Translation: CASRPPQGVGSPLHF.

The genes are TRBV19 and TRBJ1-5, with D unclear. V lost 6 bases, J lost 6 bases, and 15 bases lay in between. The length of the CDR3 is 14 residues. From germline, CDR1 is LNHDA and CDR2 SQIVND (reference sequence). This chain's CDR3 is CASSSPGGGQPQHF. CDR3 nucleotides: TGTGCCAGTAGCTCACCGGGAGGCGGTCAGCCCCAGCATTTT.

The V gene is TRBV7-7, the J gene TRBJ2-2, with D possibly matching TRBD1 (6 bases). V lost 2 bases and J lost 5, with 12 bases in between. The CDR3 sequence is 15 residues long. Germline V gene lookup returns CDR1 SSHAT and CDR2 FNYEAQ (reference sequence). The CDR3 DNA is TGTGCCAGCAGCTTAAACAGGGTGGAAACCGGGGAGCTGTTTTTT. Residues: CASSLNRVETGELFF.

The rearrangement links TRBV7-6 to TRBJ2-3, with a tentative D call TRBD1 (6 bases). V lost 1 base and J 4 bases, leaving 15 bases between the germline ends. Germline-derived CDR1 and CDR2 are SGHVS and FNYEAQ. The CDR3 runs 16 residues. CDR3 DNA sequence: TGTGCCAGCAGCTTAGGGGCAGGGGACCCCGCAGATACGCAGTATTTT. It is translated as CASSLGAGDPADTQYF. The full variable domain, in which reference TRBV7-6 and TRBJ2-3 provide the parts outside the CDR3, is GAGVSQSPRYKVTKRGQDVALRCDPISGHVSLYWYRQALGQGPEFLTYFNYEAQQDKSGLPNDRFSAERPEGSISTLTIQRTEQRDSAMYRCASSLGAGDPADTQYFGPGTRLTVL.

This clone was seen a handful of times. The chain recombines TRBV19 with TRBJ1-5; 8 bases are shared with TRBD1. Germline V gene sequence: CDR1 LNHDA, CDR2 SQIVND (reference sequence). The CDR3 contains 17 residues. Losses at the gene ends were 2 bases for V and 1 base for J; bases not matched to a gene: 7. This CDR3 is CASSIRTGYLSNQPQHF. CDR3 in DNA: TGTGCCAGTAGTATACGGACAGGGTATTTGAGCAATCAGCCCCAGCATTTT. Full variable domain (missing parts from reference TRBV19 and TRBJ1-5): DGGITQSPKYLFRKEGQNVTLSCEQNLNHDAMYWYRQDPGQGLRLIYYSQIVNDFQKGDIAEGYSVSREKKESFPLTVTSAQKNPTAFYLCASSIRTGYLSNQPQHFGDGTRLSIL.

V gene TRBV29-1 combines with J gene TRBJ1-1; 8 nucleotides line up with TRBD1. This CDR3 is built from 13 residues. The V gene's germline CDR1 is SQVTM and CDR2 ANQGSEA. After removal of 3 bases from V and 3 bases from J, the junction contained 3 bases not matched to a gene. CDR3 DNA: TGCAGCGTTGAGAGCAGGGGGCACACTGAAGCTTTCTTT. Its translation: CSVESRGHTEAFF.

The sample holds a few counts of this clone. CDR3 in amino acids: CASSLNRFNQPQHF. CDR3 nucleotide sequence: TGTGCCAGCAGCTTAAACAGGTTCAATCAGCCCCAGCATTTT. V usage is TRBV7-8 and J usage is TRBJ1-5; TRBD1 is a possible D gene (5 bases). This CDR3 region has 14 residues. Trimming took 2 bases from V and 3 from J, leaving 8 bases between them. From germline, CDR1 is SGHVS and CDR2 FQNEAQ.

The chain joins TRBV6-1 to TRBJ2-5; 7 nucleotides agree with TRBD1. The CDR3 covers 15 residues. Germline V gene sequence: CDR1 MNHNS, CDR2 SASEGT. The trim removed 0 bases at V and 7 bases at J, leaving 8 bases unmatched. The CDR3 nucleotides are TGTGCCAGCAGTGAAGCGCAGACAGGGTTCGGGACCCAGTACTTC. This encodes CASSEAQTGFGTQYF.

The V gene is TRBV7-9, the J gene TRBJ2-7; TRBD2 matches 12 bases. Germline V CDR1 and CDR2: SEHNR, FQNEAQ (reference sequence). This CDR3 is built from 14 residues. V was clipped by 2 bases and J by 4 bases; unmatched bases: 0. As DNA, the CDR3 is TGTGCCAGCAGCTTACTAGCGGGAGGGTACGAGCAGTACTTC. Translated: CASSLLAGGYEQYF.

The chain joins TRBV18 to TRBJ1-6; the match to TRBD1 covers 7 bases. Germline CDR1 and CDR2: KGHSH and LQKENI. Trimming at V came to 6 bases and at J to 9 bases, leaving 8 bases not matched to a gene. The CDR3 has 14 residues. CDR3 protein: CASSFTGEASPLHF. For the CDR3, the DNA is TGTGCCAGCTCGTTCACAGGGGAGGCTTCACCCCTCCACTTT.

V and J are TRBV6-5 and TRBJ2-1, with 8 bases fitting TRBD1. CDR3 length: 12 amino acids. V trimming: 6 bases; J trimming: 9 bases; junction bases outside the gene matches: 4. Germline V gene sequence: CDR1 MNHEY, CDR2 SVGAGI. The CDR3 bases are TGTGCCAGCAGCTTTGACAGGGGTGAGCAGTTCTTC. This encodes CASSFDRGEQFF.

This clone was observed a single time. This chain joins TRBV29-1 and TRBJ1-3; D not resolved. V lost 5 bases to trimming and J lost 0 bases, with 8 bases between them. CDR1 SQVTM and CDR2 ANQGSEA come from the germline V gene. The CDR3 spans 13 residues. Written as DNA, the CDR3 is TGCAGCGTTATGAGAGACTCTGGAAACACCATATATTTT. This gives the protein CSVMRDSGNTIYF.

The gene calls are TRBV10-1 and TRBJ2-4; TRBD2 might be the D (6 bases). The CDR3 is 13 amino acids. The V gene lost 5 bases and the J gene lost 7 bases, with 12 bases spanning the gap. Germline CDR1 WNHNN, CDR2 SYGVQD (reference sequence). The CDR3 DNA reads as TGCGCCAGCAGTTTCGGGGGTAGTAACATTCAGTACTTC. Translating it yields CASSFGGSNIQYF.

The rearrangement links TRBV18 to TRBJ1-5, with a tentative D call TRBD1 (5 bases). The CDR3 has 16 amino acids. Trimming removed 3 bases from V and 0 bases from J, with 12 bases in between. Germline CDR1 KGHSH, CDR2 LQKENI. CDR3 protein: CASSPVGGVSNQPQHF. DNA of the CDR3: TGTGCCAGCTCACCCGTGGGGGGAGTTAGCAATCAGCCCCAGCATTTT.

The CDR3 coding sequence is TGTGCCAGCAGCCCACAGGTGATGATTGGGTGGAACACTGAAGCTTTCTTT. This encodes CASSPQVMIGWNTEAFF. The V and J genes are TRBV3-1 (or the pseudogene TRBV3-2) and TRBJ1-1; weak D call: TRBD1 (5 bases). V gave up 4 bases and J gave up 1 base, with 19 bases separating them. Germline CDR1 LGHDT, CDR2 YNNKEL (reference sequence). CDR3 length: 17 amino acids.

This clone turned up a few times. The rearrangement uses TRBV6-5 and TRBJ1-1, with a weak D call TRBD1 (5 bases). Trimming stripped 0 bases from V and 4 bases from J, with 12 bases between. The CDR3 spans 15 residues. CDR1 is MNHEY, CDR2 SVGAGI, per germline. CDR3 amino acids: CASSYSAGRATEAFF. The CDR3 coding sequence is TGTGCCAGCAGTTACTCCGCAGGGAGGGCCACTGAAGCTTTCTTT.

CDR3 sequence (DNA): TGTGCCAGCAGTGAAGGTTGGCCGCGGGGCCCGACCGGGGAGCTGTTTTTT. Protein: CASSEGWPRGPTGELFF. The chain combines TRBV6-1 with TRBJ2-2; maybe TRBD2 (6 bases). Germline V gene lookup returns CDR1 MNHNS and CDR2 SASEGT. This CDR3 contains 17 residues. Trimming stripped 1 base from V and 5 bases from J, with 17 bases between.

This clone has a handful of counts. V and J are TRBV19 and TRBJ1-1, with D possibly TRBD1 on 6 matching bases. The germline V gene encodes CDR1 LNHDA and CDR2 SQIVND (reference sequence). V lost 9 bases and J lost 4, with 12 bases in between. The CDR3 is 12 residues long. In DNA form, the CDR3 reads TGTGCCAGCCACCAGGGGAGCACTGAAGCTTTCTTT. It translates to CASHQGSTEAFF.

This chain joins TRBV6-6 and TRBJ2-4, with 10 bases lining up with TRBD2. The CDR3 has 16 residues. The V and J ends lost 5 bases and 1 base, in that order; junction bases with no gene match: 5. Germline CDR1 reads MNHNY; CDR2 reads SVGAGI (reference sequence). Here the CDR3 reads CASSKRGGRAKNIQYF. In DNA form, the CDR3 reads TGTGCCAGCAGTAAGCGGGGGGGGCGCGCCAAAAACATTCAGTACTTC.